The T cell receptor beta chain under discussion was sequenced for a study of OX40 agonist ivuxolimab in advanced cancers. Produced via immunoSEQ multiplex PCR; TCRdb's table is partial and in-frame only. The sample has 30,000 to 45,000 clones, roughly 86% seen once. This CDR3 region has 11 residues. Trimming left V 6 bases short and J 5 bases short, with 6 bases between. CDR1 and CDR2 (germline): SGHTA, FQGTGA. This clonotype originated in an adult with an advanced solid tumor such as melanoma, head and neck, liver or kidney cancer. The genes are TRBV7-3 and TRBJ2-3, with no clear D. Sequencing used CD4+ or CD8+ T cells sorted from blood, obtained in a trial of the OX40 agonist ivuxolimab. In DNA form, the CDR3 reads TGTGCCAGCAGGTCCGGAGATACGCAGTATTTT. Protein: CASRSGDTQYF.